What follows is one TCR beta chain and its context. V was clipped by 5 bases and J by 4 bases; unmatched bases: 7. The length of the CDR3 is 16 residues. Germline V gives CDR1 LNHDA, CDR2 SQIVND (reference sequence). The data were taken from a study of control samples from healthy donors and cancer patients. The data were produced by immunoSEQ multiplex PCR, yet TCRdb's version contains in-frame clones alone and is incomplete. Seen here are 75,000 to 100,000 clones, more than 75% observed once, and the top ten hold roughly 2%. The sequence came from a man aged 55 to 70 in good health. The rearrangement links TRBV19 to TRBJ2-3, with 12 bases that match TRBD1. Sequencing input: blood. In DNA, the CDR3 is TGTGCCAGTAGTCCACGGGGACAGGGGGCCTCAGATACGCAGTATTTT. This codes for CASSPRGQGASDTQYF.